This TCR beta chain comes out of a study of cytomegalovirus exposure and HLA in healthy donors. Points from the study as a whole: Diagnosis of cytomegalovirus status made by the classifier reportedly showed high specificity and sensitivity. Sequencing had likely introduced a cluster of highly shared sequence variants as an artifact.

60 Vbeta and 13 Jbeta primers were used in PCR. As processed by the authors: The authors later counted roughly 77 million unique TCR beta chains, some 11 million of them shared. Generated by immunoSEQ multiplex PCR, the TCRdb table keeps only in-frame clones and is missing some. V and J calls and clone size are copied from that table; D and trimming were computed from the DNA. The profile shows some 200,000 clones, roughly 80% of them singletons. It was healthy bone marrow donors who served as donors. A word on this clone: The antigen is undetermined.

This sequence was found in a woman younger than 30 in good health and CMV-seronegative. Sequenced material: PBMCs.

CDR3 region: CASSAGGSTGELFF. CDR3 DNA sequence: TGTGCCAGCAGCGCAGGGGGAAGCACCGGGGAGCTGTTTTTT. This chain links TRBV9 with TRBJ2-2; 7 bases fit TRBD1. V gave up 3 bases and J gave up 4 bases; unmatched junction bases: 3. The CDR3 contains 14 residues. The V gene's germline CDR1 is SGDLS and CDR2 YYNGEE.